The 22 T cell receptor beta chains in this list originate from one sample, sequenced in a study of OX40 agonist ivuxolimab in advanced cancers. Sequenced by immunoSEQ multiplex PCR; TCRdb stores in-frame clones only, minus some. The data show approximately 48,000 clones, around 82% seen once. The sample consisted of CD4+ or CD8+ T cells sorted from blood, taken in a trial of the OX40 agonist ivuxolimab. The receptors were gathered from an adult with an advanced solid tumor such as melanoma, head and neck, liver or kidney cancer.

The chain employs TRBV18 and TRBJ1-4, with D tentatively TRBD1 (5 bases). Germline-derived CDR1 and CDR2 are KGHSH and LQKENI. The V and J ends lost 3 bases and 7 bases respectively, with 12 bases between them. The CDR3 contains 14 residues. CDR3 DNA sequence: TGTGCCAGCTCACCGGGGGTCCGCTTTGAAAAACTGTTTTTT. Its protein product is CASSPGVRFEKLFF.

This clone occurred a few times. CDR3 DNA sequence: TGTGCCAGTTGGGACACCCAAGGGCAGCAGTTCTTC. This encodes CASWDTQGQQFF. This chain joins TRBV6-1 and TRBJ2-1; maybe TRBD1 (6 bases). V was shortened by 9 bases and J by 11 bases, with 17 bases between the two germline ends. The CDR3 length is 12 residues. Germline CDR1 and CDR2: MNHNS and SASEGT.

The chain employs TRBV7-9 and TRBJ1-1; 8 bases agree with TRBD1. Germline values: CDR1 SEHNR, CDR2 FQNEAQ (reference sequence). The CDR3 has 14 amino acids. V gave up 5 bases and J gave up 1 base; unmatched junction bases: 3. The CDR3 reads CASSLGTGNTEAFF. CDR3 nucleotides: TGTGCCAGCAGCCTCGGGACAGGGAACACTGAAGCTTTCTTT.

This clone has just a few counts. V usage is TRBV15 and J usage is TRBJ1-5; D might be TRBD1 (5 bases). Trimming removed 3 bases at V and 4 bases at J, with 10 bases between. Germline V CDR1 and CDR2: LNHNV, YYDKDF (reference sequence). The CDR3 extends over 14 amino acids. The CDR3 loop is CATSREGRNQPQHF. CDR3 DNA: TGTGCCACCAGCAGGGAGGGGAGAAATCAGCCCCAGCATTTT.

The chain joins TRBV29-1 to TRBJ1-1; TRBD1 agrees at 8 bases. Germline CDR1 reads SQVTM; CDR2 reads ANQGSEA. The J segment lost 2 bases and the V segment lost 6 bases, leaving 8 bases of the junction unmatched. CDR3 length: 14 residues. CDR3 in DNA: TGCAGCGTAACAGCGGGACAGGTTAACACTGAAGCTTTCTTT. Residues: CSVTAGQVNTEAFF.

V gene TRBV7-2 combines with J gene TRBJ2-7; no clear D. Germline CDR1 reads SGHTA; CDR2 reads FQGNSA. Deletions cut 5 bases from V and 3 bases from J, with 11 bases between. The CDR3 length is 13 residues. For the CDR3, the DNA is TGTGCCAGCAGCCGGACGTATGTCTACGAGCAGTACTTC. Protein sequence: CASSRTYVYEQYF.

This clone has just a few counts. The V and J genes are TRBV7-8 and TRBJ1-6; D not certain. Trimming cost V 5 bases and J 10 bases, with 9 bases left between them. The CDR3 covers 12 residues. The germline CDR1 and CDR2 sequences are SGHVS and FQNEAQ. CDR3 residues: CASSKVGSPLHF. CDR3 nucleotides: TGTGCCAGCAGCAAAGTTGGGTCACCCCTCCACTTT.

This rearrangement joins TRBV9 to TRBJ1-5; TRBD1 might be the D (6 bases). Germline lookup yields CDR1 SGDLS and CDR2 YYNGEE. CDR3 size: 15 residues. Trimming removed 3 bases from V and 7 bases from J, with 17 bases in between. CDR3 nucleotides: TGTGCCAGCAGCGCCGGGGGGGCGTCGGGGCAGCCCCAGCATTTT. This codes for CASSAGGASGQPQHF.

This CDR3 is CASSQGSLIRGTEAFF. The CDR3 DNA reads TGCGCCAGCAGCCAAGGGTCATTAATAAGGGGCACTGAAGCTTTCTTT. The chain has TRBV4-1 and TRBJ1-1, with a possible D match to TRBD1 (5 bases). Germline-derived CDR1 and CDR2 are MGHRA and YSYEKL. The CDR3 length is 16 residues. V lost 1 base and J 4 bases, leaving 16 bases between the germline ends.

The chain is built from TRBV6-1 and TRBJ2-6; D gene uncertain. Germline V gene data show CDR1 as MNHNS and CDR2 as SASEGT. V lost 2 bases, J lost 0 bases, and 11 bases lay in between. The CDR3 runs 17 residues. CDR3 in amino acids: CASSERAYSSGANVLTF. DNA for the CDR3: TGTGCCAGCAGTGAAAGGGCCTACAGCTCTGGGGCCAACGTCCTGACTTTC.

The sample holds a few counts of this clone. The chain combines TRBV27 with TRBJ2-7; D not resolved. Germline-derived CDR1 and CDR2 are MNHEY and SMNVEV (reference sequence). The CDR3 totals 13 residues. V was cut by 5 bases and J by 8 bases, with 16 bases left in between. The CDR3 protein is CASSARAVAKQYF. The CDR3 nucleotides are TGTGCCAGCAGTGCTCGGGCAGTTGCCAAGCAGTACTTC.

The rearrangement links TRBV5-5 to TRBJ2-1; D is unclear. The CDR3 has 15 amino acids. CDR1 is SGHKS and CDR2 is YYEKEE in the germline V gene (reference sequence). Deletions cut 0 bases from V and 0 bases from J, with 7 bases between. Here the CDR3 reads CASSLAPSSYNEQFF. The DNA of the CDR3 is TGTGCCAGCAGCTTGGCCCCGAGCTCCTACAATGAGCAGTTCTTC.

This chain links TRBV5-1 with TRBJ2-7; 8 positions match TRBD2. The germline CDR1 and CDR2 sequences are SGHRS and YFSETQ. The CDR3 is made up of 16 amino acids. J gave up 2 bases and V 3 bases, and 10 bases lay outside the gene matches. CDR3: CASSSLPAGVAYEQYF. CDR3 in DNA: TGCGCCAGCAGCTCCCTTCCAGCGGGAGTAGCCTACGAGCAGTACTTC.

This clone came up once. The rearrangement joins TRBV6-1 to TRBJ2-7, with 10 nucleotides matching TRBD2. Germline V lookup: CDR1 MNHNS, CDR2 SASEGT. Trimming took 5 bases from V and 7 from J; bases not matched to a gene: 11. The CDR3 consists of 15 residues. For the CDR3, the DNA is TGTGCCAGCAGTAAGAAACTAGCGGGGTTGGGTGAGCAGTACTTC. This sequence encodes CASSKKLAGLGEQYF.

This clone was seen just once. The rearrangement joins TRBV29-1 to TRBJ1-3; no reliable D call. The CDR3 runs 12 residues. CDR1 is SQVTM, CDR2 ANQGSEA, per germline. V lost 5 bases, J lost 0 bases, and 5 bases lay in between. CDR3 nucleotide sequence: TGCAGCGTTCAACGCTCTGGAAACACCATATATTTT. Translated: CSVQRSGNTIYF.

This chain connects TRBV5-1 to TRBJ1-3; D not resolved. Trimming stripped 2 bases from V and 0 bases from J, with 9 bases between. The germline V gene has CDR1 SGHRS and CDR2 YFSETQ. This CDR3 has 15 amino acids. The DNA for the CDR3 is TGCGCCAGCAGCTTAGGCCTGAGCTCTGGAAACACCATATATTTT. Encoded protein: CASSLGLSSGNTIYF.

The chain has TRBV5-5 and TRBJ2-1; 14 nucleotides match TRBD2. This CDR3 is 14 amino acids long. V shed 4 bases and J 9 bases; nucleotides not matched to a gene: 3. Germline CDR1 and CDR2: SGHKS and YYEKEE (reference sequence). CDR3 bases: TGTGCCAGCAGCCTGGGACTAGCGGGAGTTGAGCAGTTCTTC. It translates to CASSLGLAGVEQFF.

V gene TRBV6-5 combines with J gene TRBJ2-7, with D perhaps matching TRBD1 (5 bases). The CDR3 sequence is 12 residues long. The germline V gene has CDR1 MNHEY and CDR2 SVGAGI. Trimming pared 7 bases from V and 6 bases from J, leaving 13 bases between. The CDR3 coding sequence is TGTGCCAGCAAACGACCAGGGCTCGAGCAGTACTTC. Residues: CASKRPGLEQYF.

This chain uses TRBV6-5 with TRBJ2-1; D remains unclear. V was trimmed by 2 bases and J by 5 bases, leaving 10 bases between them. The germline CDR1 and CDR2 sequences are MNHEY and SVGAGI. The CDR3 runs to 14 residues. Here the CDR3 reads CASSYRYPNNEQFF. In DNA form, the CDR3 reads TGTGCCAGCAGTTACAGGTACCCGAACAATGAGCAGTTCTTC.

This clone is deemed large. CDR3 DNA: TGTGCCAGCAGTGTCGAATATTCTCAGCCCCAGCATTTT. Translating gives CASSVEYSQPQHF. The J gene is TRBJ1-5, the V gene TRBV2; D not certain. Trimming cost V 4 bases and J 6 bases, with 10 bases left between them. The CDR3 has 13 residues. From germline, CDR1 is SNHLY and CDR2 FYNNEI.

The rearrangement links TRBV6-1 to TRBJ1-2; D gene uncertain. CDR3 length: 16 residues. V was pared by 1 base and J by 1 base, with 13 bases between. Germline loops: CDR1 MNHNS, CDR2 SASEGT. As DNA, the CDR3 is TGTGCCAGCAGTGAAGGCACCGGGAGGGTTAACTATGGCTACACCTTC. This translates into CASSEGTGRVNYGYTF.

V and J are TRBV6-1 and TRBJ2-1; D remains ambiguous. The CDR3 is made up of 14 amino acids. The germline V gene encodes CDR1 MNHNS and CDR2 SASEGT. Trimming took off 1 base at V and 3 bases at J, with 7 bases between the two ends. The CDR3 DNA is TGTGCCAGCAGTGAAGAAAGTGTCTACAATGAGCAGTTCTTC. Protein sequence: CASSEESVYNEQFF.